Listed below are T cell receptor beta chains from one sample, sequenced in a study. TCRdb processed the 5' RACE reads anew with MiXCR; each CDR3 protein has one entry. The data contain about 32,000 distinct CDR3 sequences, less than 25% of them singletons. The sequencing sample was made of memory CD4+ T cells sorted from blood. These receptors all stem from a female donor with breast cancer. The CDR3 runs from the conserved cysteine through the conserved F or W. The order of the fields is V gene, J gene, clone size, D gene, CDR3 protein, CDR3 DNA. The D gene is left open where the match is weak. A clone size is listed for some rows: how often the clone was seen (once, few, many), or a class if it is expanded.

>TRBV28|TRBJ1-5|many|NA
CARKYKSSGHQHF
TGTGCCAGAAAGTATAAAAGTTCCGGGCACCAGCATTTT
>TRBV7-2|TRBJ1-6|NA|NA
CASSLTLATNTFPLHF
TGTGCCAGCAGCTTAACCCTGGCCACTAACACTTTCCCCCTCCACTTT
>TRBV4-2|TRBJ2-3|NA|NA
CASSQKFGTYGTDTQYF
TGTGCCAGCAGCCAAAAATTCGGGACATATGGCACAGATACGCAGTATTTT
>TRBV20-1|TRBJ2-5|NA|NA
CSARDKGRLQETQYF
TGCAGTGCTAGAGATAAAGGCAGGTTACAAGAGACCCAGTACTTC
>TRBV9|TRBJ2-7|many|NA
CASSASPQGYEQYF
TGTGCCAGCAGCGCGAGCCCACAGGGCTACGAGCAGTACTTC
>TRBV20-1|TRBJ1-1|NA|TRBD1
CSARAQRQGKMNTEAFF
TGCAGTGCTAGAGCTCAGAGACAGGGCAAAATGAACACTGAAGCTTTCTTT
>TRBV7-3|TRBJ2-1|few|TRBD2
CASSLSTSGGRFF
TGTGCCAGCAGCTTGTCCACTAGCGGGGGGCGGTTCTTC
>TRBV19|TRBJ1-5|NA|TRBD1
CASSIHRGQPQHF
TGTGCCAGTAGTATACACAGGGGACAGCCCCAGCATTTT
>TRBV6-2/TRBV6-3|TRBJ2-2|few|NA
CASSLFANTGELFF
TGTGCCAGCAGCCTGTTCGCGAACACCGGGGAGCTGTTTTTT
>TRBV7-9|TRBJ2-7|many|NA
CASSPDYEQYF
TGTGCCAGCAGCCCCGACTACGAGCAGTACTTC
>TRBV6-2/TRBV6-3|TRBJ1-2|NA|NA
CASSFGEGGYTF
TGTGCCAGCAGCTTCGGAGAGGGTGGCTACACCTTC
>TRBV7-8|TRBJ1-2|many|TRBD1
CASSFDREGDGYTF
TGTGCCAGCAGCTTTGACAGGGAGGGAGATGGCTACACCTTC
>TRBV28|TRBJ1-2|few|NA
CASSKNTYGYTF
TGTGCCAGCTCAAAGAACACCTATGGCTACACCTTC
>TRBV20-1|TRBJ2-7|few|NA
CSARDLAISYEQYF
TGCAGTGCTAGAGATCTGGCAATTTCCTACGAGCAGTACTTC
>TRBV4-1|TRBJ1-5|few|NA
CASSQEWRTVSNQPQHF
TGCGCCAGCAGCCAAGAATGGAGAACAGTTAGCAATCAGCCCCAGCATTTT
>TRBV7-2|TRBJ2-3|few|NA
CASSLVGDTQYF
TGTGCCAGCAGCTTGGTTGGTGATACGCAGTATTTT
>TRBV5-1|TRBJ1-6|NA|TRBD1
CATTGPPLHF
TGCGCAACGACAGGGCCACCCCTCCACTTT
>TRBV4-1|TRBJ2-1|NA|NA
CASSQFDNEQFF
TGCGCCAGCAGCCAATTTGACAATGAGCAGTTCTTC
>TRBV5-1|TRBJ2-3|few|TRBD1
CASSLGGTGSDTQYF
TGCGCCAGCAGCTTGGGCGGGACAGGGTCAGATACGCAGTATTTT
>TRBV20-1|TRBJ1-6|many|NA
CSAKSGPYSPLHF
TGCAGTGCTAAGTCGGGACCATATTCACCCCTCCACTTT
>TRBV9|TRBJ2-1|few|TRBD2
CASSVGLAADNEQFF
TGTGCCAGCAGCGTAGGTCTAGCGGCTGACAATGAGCAGTTCTTC
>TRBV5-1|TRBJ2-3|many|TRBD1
CASSFRGRTGATDTQYF
TGCGCCAGCAGCTTCCGAGGACGGACAGGGGCCACAGATACGCAGTATTTT
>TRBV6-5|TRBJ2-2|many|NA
CASRASGWNTGELFF
TGTGCCAGCAGGGCCAGCGGGTGGAACACCGGGGAGCTGTTTTTT
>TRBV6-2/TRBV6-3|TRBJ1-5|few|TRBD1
CASSYSGQGNQPQHF
TGTGCCAGCAGTTACTCGGGACAGGGGAATCAGCCCCAGCATTTT
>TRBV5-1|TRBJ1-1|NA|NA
CASSLGGIEAFF
TGCGCCAGCAGCTTGGGAGGGATTGAAGCTTTCTTT
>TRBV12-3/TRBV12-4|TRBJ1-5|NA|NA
CASSFSLGGQPQHF
TGTGCCAGCAGTTTCTCCCTCGGGGGCCAGCCCCAGCATTTT
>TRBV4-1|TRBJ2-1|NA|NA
CASSQESRVRQFF
TGCGCCAGCAGCCAAGAGTCCCGGGTCCGACAGTTCTTC
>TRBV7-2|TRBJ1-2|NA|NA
CASSLAPIWGKDGYTF
TGTGCCAGCAGCTTAGCGCCCATTTGGGGGAAGGATGGCTACACCTTC
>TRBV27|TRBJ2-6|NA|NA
CASSLLAGSTSGANVLTF
TGTGCCAGCAGTTTACTGGCAGGGTCCACCTCTGGGGCCAACGTCCTGACTTTC
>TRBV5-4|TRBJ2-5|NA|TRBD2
CASRLLAGGPQETQYF
TGTGCCAGCAGATTGCTAGCGGGAGGGCCCCAAGAGACCCAGTACTTC
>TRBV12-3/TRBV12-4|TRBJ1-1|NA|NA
CASSPYRTTEAFF
TGTGCCAGCAGCCCCTACAGAACCACTGAAGCTTTCTTT
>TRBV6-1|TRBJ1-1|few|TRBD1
CASPLGQGAHGAFF
TGTGCCAGCCCGTTGGGGCAGGGGGCCCACGGAGCTTTCTTT
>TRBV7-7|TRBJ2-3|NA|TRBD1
CAGSWGQASTDTQYF
TGTGCCGGCAGCTGGGGACAGGCAAGCACAGATACGCAGTATTTT
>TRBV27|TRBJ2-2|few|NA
CASSSDISQANTGELFF
TGTGCCAGCAGTTCAGATATTTCACAGGCGAACACCGGGGAGCTGTTTTTT
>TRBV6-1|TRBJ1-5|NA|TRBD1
CASSATGGWGNQPQHF
TGTGCCAGCAGTGCCACAGGGGGGTGGGGCAATCAGCCCCAGCATTTT
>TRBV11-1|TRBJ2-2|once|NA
CASSLNRVPERKTGELFF
TGTGCCAGCAGCTTAAATCGTGTCCCCGAAAGGAAGACCGGGGAGCTGTTTTTT
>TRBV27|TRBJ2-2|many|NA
CASTSWKRTGELFF
TGTGCCAGCACCTCATGGAAAAGGACCGGGGAGCTGTTTTTT
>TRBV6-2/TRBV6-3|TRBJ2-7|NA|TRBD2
CASGPASGSYEQYF
TGTGCCAGCGGTCCCGCTAGCGGGTCCTACGAGCAGTACTTC
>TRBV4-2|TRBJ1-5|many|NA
CASSQDAGEGNQPQHF
TGTGCCAGCAGCCAAGATGCCGGGGAGGGCAATCAGCCCCAGCATTTT
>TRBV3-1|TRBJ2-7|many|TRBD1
CASSQDPRTGWVYEQYF
TGTGCCAGCAGCCAAGATCCCCGGACAGGGTGGGTCTACGAGCAGTACTTC
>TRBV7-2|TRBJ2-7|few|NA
CASSSNRVSYEQYF
TGTGCCAGCAGCTCTAACAGGGTCTCCTACGAGCAGTACTTC
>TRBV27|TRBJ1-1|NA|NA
CASSFLANTEAFF
TGTGCCAGCAGTTTCCTCGCGAACACTGAAGCTTTCTTT
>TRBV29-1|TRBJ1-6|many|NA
CSVRERGSPLHF
TGCAGCGTCCGGGAAAGGGGTTCACCCCTCCACTTT
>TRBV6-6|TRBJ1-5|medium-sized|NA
CASSFSGAHQPQHF
TGTGCCAGCAGTTTTAGTGGGGCGCATCAGCCCCAGCATTTT
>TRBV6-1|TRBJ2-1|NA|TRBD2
CASRWGGGTYNEQFF
TGTGCCAGCAGATGGGGCGGGGGGACCTACAATGAGCAGTTCTTC
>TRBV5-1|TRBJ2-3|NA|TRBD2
CASSLPLAGGRDTQYF
TGCGCCAGCAGCCTCCCCCTAGCGGGGGGAAGAGATACGCAGTATTTT
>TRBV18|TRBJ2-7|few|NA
CASSPPGRSSYEQYF
TGTGCCAGCTCACCACCCGGCAGGAGCTCCTACGAGCAGTACTTC
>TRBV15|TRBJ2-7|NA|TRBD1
CATSRGRTGNYEQYF
TGTGCCACCAGCAGAGGTCGGACAGGAAACTACGAGCAGTACTTC
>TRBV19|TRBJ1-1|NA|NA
CASSIGGGYTEAFF
TGTGCCAGTAGTATTGGGGGTGGCTACACTGAAGCTTTCTTT
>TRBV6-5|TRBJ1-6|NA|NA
CASSRALNNSPLHF
TGTGCCAGTTCGCGCGCTCTAAATAATTCACCCCTCCACTTT
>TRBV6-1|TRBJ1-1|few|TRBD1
CASSIRDRGDLTEAFF
TGTGCCAGCAGTATCCGGGACAGGGGAGATCTCACTGAAGCTTTCTTT